The 28 T cell receptor beta chains reported below all come from one sample, sequenced in a study of cytomegalovirus exposure and HLA in healthy donors. PCR employed 60 Vbeta and 13 Jbeta primers. Clones were read by immunoSEQ multiplex PCR, and TCRdb kept only the in-frame ones, dropping some. The data hold around 130,000 clones, with about 81% observed a single time. Sequencing was done on a sample of PBMCs. The receptors stem from a woman aged 35 to 49 in good health and CMV-seropositive.

The table lists this clone with a few counts. V gene TRBV15 combines with J gene TRBJ2-7; tentative D call: TRBD2 (5 bases). Per germline, CDR1 LNHNV and CDR2 YYDKDF (reference sequence). V lost 5 bases to trimming and J lost 3 bases, with 17 bases between them. The length of the CDR3 is 15 residues. CDR3 in amino acids: CATSYRRGQDYEQYF. In DNA form, the CDR3 reads TGTGCCACCAGCTACCGAAGAGGGCAAGACTACGAGCAGTACTTC.

The chain uses TRBV10-3 and TRBJ1-3; D perhaps matches TRBD1 (5 bases). The ends were cut back, 2 bases at V and 2 bases at J, with 10 bases in the middle. CDR3 size: 15 residues. Germline CDR1 reads ENHRY; CDR2 reads SYGVKD. Here the CDR3 reads CAISELDKAGNTIYF. The CDR3 region has the DNA TGTGCCATCAGTGAGCTGGACAAAGCTGGAAACACCATATATTTT.

This clone was detected only once. The chain links TRBV6-1 to TRBJ2-5; 9 nucleotides match TRBD2. CDR1 is MNHNS and CDR2 is SASEGT in the germline V gene. This CDR3 contains 15 residues. The junction had 9 bases not matched to a gene; V was cut back by 7 bases and J by 3 bases. CDR3 bases: TGTGCCAGCACGAACCTCGGGACTAGCAAAGAGACCCAGTACTTC. Translation: CASTNLGTSKETQYF.

The V gene is TRBV28, the J gene TRBJ2-7; D ambiguous. CDR1 MDHEN and CDR2 SYDVKM come from the germline V gene. V lost 1 base and J lost 4, with 11 bases in between. The CDR3 length is 14 residues. For the CDR3, the DNA is TGTGCCAGCAGTTTATCCCCCCTCGGGTACGAGCAGTACTTC. It translates to CASSLSPLGYEQYF.

The chain recombines TRBV13 with TRBJ2-5; TRBD1 matches 7 bases. There are 14 residues in the CDR3. The germline CDR1 and CDR2 sequences are PRHDT and FYEKMQ (reference sequence). The V segment lost 5 bases and the J segment 5 bases; nucleotides outside the gene matches: 8. CDR3 bases: TGTGCCAGCAGCCCCCGACAGGGTTTGGAGACCCAGTACTTC. Translation gives CASSPRQGLETQYF. Based on the CDR3 plus reference TRBV13 and TRBJ2-5, the full variable domain is AAGVIQSPRHLIKEKRETATLKCYPIPRHDTVYWYQQGPGQDPQFLISFYEKMQSDKGSIPDRFSAQQFSDYHSELNMSSLELGDSALYFCASSPRQGLETQYFGPGTRLLVL.

V usage is TRBV7-3 and J usage is TRBJ1-2; D possibly corresponds to TRBD1 (6 bases). Germline V CDR1 and CDR2: SGHTA, FQGTGA. The V and J ends lost 2 bases and 6 bases respectively, with 10 bases between them. The CDR3 contains 13 residues. CDR3 sequence reads: CASSLPGADGYTF. The CDR3 nucleotides are TGTGCCAGCAGCTTACCAGGGGCGGATGGCTACACCTTC.

J is TRBJ1-6 and V is TRBV14; possibly TRBD1 for D (6 bases). CDR1 is SGHDN, CDR2 FVKESK, per germline. The CDR3 runs to 15 residues. Trimming left V 0 bases short and J 8 bases short, with 11 bases between. The CDR3 here is CASSQEGQGYSPLHF. CDR3 bases: TGTGCCAGCAGCCAAGAGGGGCAGGGGTATTCACCCCTCCACTTT.

This clone was counted a few times. The chain employs TRBV6-6 and TRBJ2-1; 9 nucleotides align to TRBD2. Germline CDR1 and CDR2: MNHNY and SVGAGI (reference sequence). Trimming took 7 bases from V and 12 from J; bases not matched to a gene: 10. This CDR3 has 13 amino acids. The CDR3 bases are TGTGCCAGCACAGACGATAGCGGGAGAGGGCAGTTCTTC. Translated: CASTDDSGRGQFF.

This clone was counted only a few times. The chain is built from TRBV6-5 and TRBJ1-1; 7 bases align to TRBD1. Per the germline V gene, CDR1 is MNHEY and CDR2 is SVGAGI. V trimming: 2 bases; J trimming: 3 bases; junction bases outside the gene matches: 3. CDR3 size: 14 residues. The DNA for the CDR3 is TGTGCCAGCAGTTACCAGGGGGTAGACACTGAAGCTTTCTTT. As protein: CASSYQGVDTEAFF.

The chain employs TRBV6-1 and TRBJ2-1, with 8 bases matching TRBD1. Trimming at V came to 10 bases and at J to 6 bases, leaving 8 bases not matched to a gene. CDR1 is MNHNS and CDR2 is SASEGT in the germline V gene. The CDR3 sequence is 13 residues long. Written as DNA, the CDR3 is TGTGCCACGTTGAGTCAGGGGGCCAATGAGCAGTTCTTC. This codes for CATLSQGANEQFF.

V and J are TRBV7-2 and TRBJ1-1; no clear D. The CDR3 consists of 14 residues. V was shortened by 5 bases and J by 7 bases, with 17 bases between the two germline ends. The germline V gene has CDR1 SGHTA and CDR2 FQGNSA. This CDR3 reads CASSNSLTELEAFF. CDR3 bases: TGTGCCAGCAGCAACTCCTTAACAGAACTTGAAGCTTTCTTT.

The chain links TRBV5-1 to TRBJ2-1; 10 bases are a match to TRBD2. CDR1 is SGHRS, CDR2 YFSETQ, per germline. The V and J ends lost 5 bases and 6 bases, in that order; junction bases with no gene match: 5. The length of the CDR3 is 14 residues. The CDR3 coding sequence is TGCGCCAGCAGTGAGCGGGAGGGCCTCAATGAGCAGTTCTTC. Translating gives CASSEREGLNEQFF.

The chain recombines TRBV7-2 with TRBJ2-2, with D tentatively TRBD1 (5 bases). The CDR3 is 14 amino acids. V dropped 1 base and J dropped 4 bases, with 7 bases sitting between them. Germline V gene lookup returns CDR1 SGHTA and CDR2 FQGNSA. The CDR3 sequence is CASSLVGRTGELFF. DNA of the CDR3: TGTGCCAGCAGCTTAGTGGGGCGCACCGGGGAGCTGTTTTTT. Drawing the rest from reference TRBV7-2 and TRBJ2-2, the complete variable domain is GAGVSQSPSNKVTEKGKDVELRCDPISGHTALYWYRQSLGQGLEFLIYFQGNSAPDKSGLPSDRFSAERTGGSVSTLTIQRTQQEDSAVYLCASSLVGRTGELFFGEGSRLTVL.

The rearrangement joins TRBV6-1 to TRBJ1-1; D is undetermined. V gave up 4 bases and J gave up 0 bases, with 3 bases separating them. The CDR3 contains 12 residues. CDR1 is MNHNS and CDR2 is SASEGT in the germline V gene. The CDR3 here is CASSVMNTEAFF. CDR3 DNA: TGTGCCAGCAGTGTTATGAACACTGAAGCTTTCTTT.

The genes are TRBV30 and TRBJ1-4; 8 nucleotides align to TRBD1. Trimming took 4 bases from V and 5 from J; bases not matched to a gene: 0. The germline gives CDR1 GTSNPN, CDR2 SVGIG (reference sequence). The CDR3 covers 12 residues. The CDR3 bases are TGTGCCTGGAACAGGGGGAATGAAAAACTGTTTTTT. The encoded protein is CAWNRGNEKLFF.

The chain couples TRBV5-6 to TRBJ2-3; TRBD1 might be the D (5 bases). In germline, CDR1 is SGHDT, CDR2 YYEEEE. CDR3 length: 15 residues. The germline V and J ends were trimmed by 0 bases and 2 bases, with 10 bases remaining between them. CDR3 DNA: TGTGCCAGCAGCTTGGTAACAGGTTACACAGATACGCAGTATTTT. It encodes CASSLVTGYTDTQYF. Based on the CDR3 plus reference TRBV5-6 and TRBJ2-3, the full variable domain is DAGVTQSPTHLIKTRGQQVTLRCSPKSGHDTVSWYQQALGQGPQFIFQYYEEEERQRGNFPDRFSGHQFPNYSSELNVNALLLGDSALYLCASSLVTGYTDTQYFGPGTRLTVL.

This chain joins TRBV11-2 and TRBJ2-5; D possibly corresponds to TRBD1 (5 bases). The V end was cut by 2 bases, the J end by 3 bases, with 13 bases between. CDR3 length equals 15 residues. In germline, CDR1 is SGHAT, CDR2 FQNNGV. This chain's CDR3 is CASSLPGSVEETQYF. In DNA form, the CDR3 reads TGTGCCAGCAGCTTACCAGGGTCTGTCGAAGAGACCCAGTACTTC.

This chain links TRBV7-8 with TRBJ1-2, with unresolved D. This CDR3 has 13 amino acids. From germline, CDR1 is SGHVS and CDR2 FQNEAQ. Trimming removed 5 bases from V and 3 bases from J, with 10 bases in between. Here the CDR3 reads CASSRNLDYGYTF. The CDR3 DNA sequence: TGTGCCAGCAGCCGTAACTTGGACTATGGCTACACCTTC.

The rearrangement links TRBV7-2 to TRBJ2-3; D is uncertain. CDR3 length: 12 residues. The V gene lost 2 bases and the J gene lost 3 bases, with 3 bases spanning the gap. Germline CDR1 is SGHTA and CDR2 is FQGNSA. The CDR3 coding sequence is TGTGCCAGCAGCTTACTGACAGATACGCAGTATTTT. Protein product: CASSLLTDTQYF.

The chain uses TRBV28 and TRBJ2-7; a possible D gene is TRBD1 (6 bases). V lost 5 bases and J 2 bases, leaving 13 bases between the germline ends. Germline lookup yields CDR1 MDHEN and CDR2 SYDVKM. This CDR3 is built from 14 residues. DNA of the CDR3: TGTGCCAGCAGTCCGGCACAGGGAACCTACGAGCAGTACTTC. Protein: CASSPAQGTYEQYF.

The chain couples TRBV2 to TRBJ2-3; no clear D gene. Between the trimmed V and J ends, which lost 8 bases and 2 bases, there was a span of 17 bases. Germline values: CDR1 SNHLY, CDR2 FYNNEI. There are 15 residues in the CDR3. The CDR3 loop reads CASLVVTRYTDTQYF. The CDR3 DNA reads TGTGCCAGCCTAGTTGTGACTCGATACACAGATACGCAGTATTTT. The whole variable domain, remainder taken from reference TRBV2 and TRBJ2-3, is EPEVTQTPSHQVTQMGQEVILRCVPISNHLYFYWYRQILGQKVEFLVSFYNNEISEKSEIFDDQFSVERPDGSNFTLKIRSTKLEDSAMYFCASLVVTRYTDTQYFGPGTRLTVL.

This clone was counted between two and nine times. The chain is built from TRBV11-3 and TRBJ1-4; no firm D call. The CDR3 runs 18 residues. V shed 4 bases and J shed 3 bases, with 21 bases lying between them. Per the germline V gene, CDR1 is SGHNT and CDR2 is YENEEA. Here the CDR3 DNA reads TGTGCCAGCAGCTGGCTCTCTTGTTGGCGGCGTCCTAATGAAAAACTGTTTTTT. It codes for CASSWLSCWRRPNEKLFF. The full variable domain, completed using reference TRBV11-3 and TRBJ1-4, is EAGVVQSPRYKIIEKKQPVAFWCNPISGHNTLYWYLQNLGQGPELLIRYENEEAVDDSQLPKDRFSAERLKGVDSTLKIQPAELGDSAVYLCASSWLSCWRRPNEKLFFGSGTQLSVL.

The chain uses TRBV5-1 and TRBJ1-4, with D possibly being TRBD1 (5 bases). CDR1 and CDR2 from the germline V gene are SGHRS and YFSETQ. The CDR3 totals 15 residues. V shed 1 base and J shed 5 bases, with 12 bases lying between them. The CDR3: CASSLLGVDNEKLFF. DNA of the CDR3: TGCGCCAGCAGCTTGCTAGGGGTAGACAATGAAAAACTGTTTTTT.

The chain combines TRBV6-1 with TRBJ2-1, with TRBD1 matching 7 bases. The V gene's germline CDR1 is MNHNS and CDR2 SASEGT. V gave up 4 bases and J gave up 9 bases; unmatched junction bases: 12. The CDR3 is made up of 15 amino acids. DNA of the CDR3: TGTGCCAGCAGTGTTACGACAGGGAGTGGAATTGAGCAGTTCTTC. Translating gives CASSVTTGSGIEQFF.

V usage is TRBV6-1 and J usage is TRBJ2-7, with a tentative D call TRBD1 (6 bases). The CDR3 is made up of 15 amino acids. Germline V gene lookup returns CDR1 MNHNS and CDR2 SASEGT. V lost 0 bases, J lost 3 bases, and 12 bases lay in between. The chain's CDR3 is CASSEAVTGFYEQYF. CDR3 nucleotide sequence: TGTGCCAGCAGTGAAGCTGTGACAGGATTCTACGAGCAGTACTTC.

The chain's CDR3 is CASSPIQGAMGNTIYF. The CDR3 nucleotides read TGTGCCAGCAGTCCGATCCAGGGGGCTATGGGAAACACCATATATTTT. The rearrangement uses TRBV28 and TRBJ1-3; TRBD1 matches 8 bases. J lost 4 bases, V lost 5 bases, and 10 bases had no gene match. This CDR3 comprises 16 residues. Germline-derived CDR1 and CDR2 are MDHEN and SYDVKM.

The genes are TRBV6-1 and TRBJ1-6; D is perhaps TRBD1 (5 bases). CDR1 is MNHNS and CDR2 is SASEGT in the germline V gene. CDR3 size: 15 residues. Trimming left V 6 bases short and J 14 bases short, with 23 bases between. CDR3 in DNA: TGTGCCAGCAGCCCCCGGGAGGGACCCGCGGGTACCCTCCACTTT. Residues: CASSPREGPAGTLHF.

This chain connects TRBV12-5 to TRBJ1-4, with D perhaps TRBD1 (5 bases). The V gene lost 1 base and the J gene lost 5 bases, with 17 bases spanning the gap. CDR3 length equals 17 residues. The germline V gene has CDR1 LGHNT and CDR2 FRNRAP. Here the CDR3 reads CASGLEGRGIENEKLFF. The DNA of the CDR3 is TGTGCTAGTGGTTTGGAGGGCCGGGGGATAGAGAATGAAAAACTGTTTTTT.